The 30 T cell receptor beta chains listed next were all sequenced from one sample in a study of OX40 agonist ivuxolimab in advanced cancers. The method was immunoSEQ multiplex PCR; TCRdb's version includes in-frame clones alone and lacks a portion of them. The sample has under 20,000 clones, more than 75% seen once. The starting material was CD4+ or CD8+ T cells sorted from blood, obtained in a trial of the OX40 agonist ivuxolimab. These receptors all come from an adult with an advanced solid tumor such as melanoma, head and neck, liver or kidney cancer.

The chain is built from TRBV7-6 and TRBJ1-2, with TRBD1 as a possible D gene (5 bases). Looked up from germline, CDR1 is SGHVS and CDR2 is FNYEAQ. The CDR3 loop spans 12 amino acids. V dropped 2 bases and J dropped 8 bases, with 9 bases sitting between them. The CDR3 DNA reads as TGTGCCAGCAGCTTATCAGGGCGCGGCTACACCTTC. It is translated as CASSLSGRGYTF.

The chain employs TRBV7-3 and TRBJ2-7; D unresolved. Germline values: CDR1 SGHTA, CDR2 FQGTGA. This CDR3 spans 14 amino acids. V was shortened by 2 bases and J by 3 bases, with 11 bases between the two germline ends. CDR3 sequence: CASSLGSGDYEQYF. In DNA, the CDR3 is TGTGCCAGCAGCTTAGGTTCCGGTGACTACGAGCAGTACTTC.

V is TRBV11-2 and J is TRBJ1-3; D may be TRBD1 (5 bases). Trimming took off 0 bases at V and 0 bases at J, with 15 bases between the two ends. The germline V gene has CDR1 SGHAT and CDR2 FQNNGV. The CDR3 spans 18 residues. CDR3: CASSLEAGKASSGNTIYF. The CDR3 region has the DNA TGTGCCAGCAGCTTAGAGGCAGGGAAGGCTTCCTCTGGAAACACCATATATTTT.

This clone was counted only a few times. The CDR3 reads CAWSVLEDQPQHF. In DNA, the CDR3 is TGTGCCTGGAGTGTGCTCGAGGATCAGCCCCAGCATTTT. This sequence joins TRBV30 and TRBJ1-5; D is unresolved. The CDR3 covers 13 residues. V dropped 0 bases and J dropped 5 bases, with 8 bases sitting between them. The V gene's germline CDR1 is GTSNPN and CDR2 SVGIG (reference sequence).

This sequence joins TRBV7-2 and TRBJ1-3; TRBD1 matches at 9 bases. The CDR3 consists of 15 residues. V lost 6 bases and J lost 4; bases outside the gene matches: 7. Germline V lookup: CDR1 SGHTA, CDR2 FQGNSA. CDR3 sequence (DNA): TGTGCCAGCAGTCCACAGGGGGCGTTGGGAAACACCATATATTTT. It encodes CASSPQGALGNTIYF.

On this clone: Sequence at one end of the junction differs from germline and may be a read error. The rearrangement links TRBV6-5 to TRBJ1-1, with 8 nucleotides matching TRBD1. Germline values: CDR1 MNHEY, CDR2 SVGAGI. This CDR3 comprises 15 residues. Here the CDR3 reads CAGSQRRTGITEAFF. CDR3 DNA: TGTGCCGGCAGTCAAAGAAGGACAGGGATCACTGAAGCTTTCTTT.

This rearrangement joins TRBV4-3 to TRBJ1-4; no firm D call. The CDR3 spans 15 residues. The V end lost 7 bases, the J end lost 8 bases, and 20 bases lay between the germline ends. The germline V gene has CDR1 LGHNA and CDR2 YSLEER. CDR3 loop: CASTSVRRESEKLFF. The CDR3 nucleotides read TGCGCCAGCACCTCGGTAAGAAGGGAGAGCGAAAAACTGTTTTTT.

This clone was observed once. The V and J genes are TRBV5-1 and TRBJ1-4; the D gene is possibly TRBD1 (6 bases). Looked up from germline, CDR1 is SGHRS and CDR2 is YFSETQ. This CDR3 comprises 14 residues. V was shortened by 2 bases and J by 3 bases, with 8 bases between the two germline ends. The CDR3 DNA reads as TGCGCCAGCAGCTTCCAGGGGTCTAATGAAAAACTGTTTTTT. It translates to CASSFQGSNEKLFF.

The chain is built from TRBV28 and TRBJ1-3; perhaps TRBD1 as D (6 bases). The V gene's germline CDR1 is MDHEN and CDR2 SYDVKM. V lost 10 bases, J lost 7 bases, and 14 bases lay in between. CDR3 size: 12 residues. The CDR3 coding sequence is TGTGCCACTTCGGACAGTGCGAACACCATATATTTT. Translated: CATSDSANTIYF.

This clone was counted once. The chain combines TRBV5-1 with TRBJ2-4; D is perhaps TRBD1 or TRBD2 (6 bases each). V gave up 1 base and J gave up 8 bases, with 13 bases separating them. The CDR3 sequence is 14 residues long. The V gene's germline CDR1 is SGHRS and CDR2 YFSETQ. CDR3 DNA sequence: TGCGCCAGCAGCTTGACACCGGGGGCTGACATTCAGTACTTC. Translated, it gives CASSLTPGADIQYF. The full variable domain, in which reference TRBV5-1 and TRBJ2-4 provide the parts outside the CDR3, is KAGVTQTPRYLIKTRGQQVTLSCSPISGHRSVSWYQQTPGQGLQFLFEYFSETQRNKGNFPGRFSGRQFSNSRSEMNVSTLELGDSALYLCASSLTPGADIQYFGAGTRLSVL.

The chain carries TRBV28 and TRBJ1-4, with D maybe TRBD1 (5 bases). Trimming stripped 7 bases from V and 7 bases from J, with 10 bases between. Germline V gives CDR1 MDHEN, CDR2 SYDVKM. This CDR3 region has 12 residues. CDR3 in amino acids: CASKYRSEKLFF. Here the CDR3 DNA reads TGTGCCAGCAAGTACAGGAGTGAAAAACTGTTTTTT.

The chain carries TRBV7-2 and TRBJ2-1, with a tentative D call TRBD2 (6 bases). Trimming pared 4 bases from V and 4 bases from J, leaving 11 bases between. The CDR3 runs to 14 residues. Germline CDR1 reads SGHTA; CDR2 reads FQGNSA. The CDR3 region has the DNA TGTGCCAGCAGCTCGGGGGAGCGATACAATGAGCAGTTCTTC. As protein: CASSSGERYNEQFF.

The rearrangement joins TRBV10-3 to TRBJ1-6; D might be TRBD1 (5 bases). The V gene's germline CDR1 is ENHRY and CDR2 SYGVKD. The CDR3 has 16 amino acids. Trimming cost V 0 bases and J 6 bases, with 12 bases left between them. The CDR3 sequence is CAISESTGRGNSPLHF. The CDR3 DNA sequence: TGTGCCATCAGTGAGTCCACGGGGCGGGGTAATTCACCCCTCCACTTT.

This clone came up once. The gene calls are TRBV4-1 and TRBJ2-7; 12 bases are a match to TRBD2. V shed 0 bases and J 1 base; nucleotides not matched to a gene: 10. Germline V CDR1 and CDR2: MGHRA, YSYEKL. There are 19 residues in the CDR3. The CDR3: CASSQDSPTLAGGSYEQYF. CDR3 nucleotides: TGCGCCAGCAGCCAAGATAGCCCCACACTAGCGGGAGGTTCCTACGAGCAGTACTTC.

This clone is a singleton in its sample. CDR3 in amino acids: CASSPPDGLYGYTF. The DNA of the CDR3 is TGCGCCAGCAGCCCCCCGGACGGTCTCTATGGCTACACCTTC. The rearrangement links TRBV4-1 to TRBJ1-2; D remains unclear. Germline V gives CDR1 MGHRA, CDR2 YSYEKL. Trimming cost V 4 bases and J 4 bases, with 13 bases left between them. This CDR3 contains 14 residues.

This chain links TRBV7-9 with TRBJ2-2; D uncertain. V was cut by 2 bases and J by 3 bases, with 10 bases left in between. Germline CDR1 and CDR2: SEHNR and FQNEAQ (reference sequence). The CDR3 is 15 residues long. DNA of the CDR3: TGTGCCAGCAGCTTAAAAATGGCAGACACCGGGGAGCTGTTTTTT. It is translated as CASSLKMADTGELFF.

This clone was detected only once. The rearrangement uses TRBV27 and TRBJ1-3, with 8 positions matching TRBD1. CDR3 length equals 16 residues. In germline, CDR1 is MNHEY, CDR2 SMNVEV (reference sequence). Trimming removed 5 bases from V and 0 bases from J; junction bases left unmatched: 6. The CDR3 sequence is CASSLVDRGSGNTIYF. The CDR3 bases are TGTGCCAGCAGTCTTGTTGACAGGGGCTCTGGAAACACCATATATTTT.

The chain is built from TRBV11-2 and TRBJ2-7; 10 positions match TRBD2. In germline, CDR1 is SGHAT, CDR2 FQNNGV. V shed 1 base and J 6 bases; nucleotides not matched to a gene: 9. This CDR3 is built from 16 residues. The CDR3 reads CASSLGPSGRVSEQYF. CDR3 sequence (DNA): TGTGCCAGCAGCTTAGGTCCTAGCGGGAGAGTGAGCGAGCAGTACTTC.

This clone was detected only a few times. The rearrangement uses TRBV7-9 and TRBJ2-1; unclear D gene. The CDR3 totals 14 residues. Germline V lookup: CDR1 SEHNR, CDR2 FQNEAQ (reference sequence). The ends were cut back, 1 base at V and 5 bases at J, with 9 bases in the middle. The CDR3 bases are TGTGCCAGCAGCTTAGATGGGCTGAACAATGAGCAGTTCTTC. Translating it yields CASSLDGLNNEQFF.

J is TRBJ2-4 and V is TRBV27; D uncertain. This CDR3 has 14 amino acids. V was trimmed by 8 bases and J by 6 bases, leaving 17 bases between them. CDR1 is MNHEY, CDR2 SMNVEV, per germline (reference sequence). The CDR3 loop reads CASRSVGMGNIQYF. The CDR3 DNA follows: TGTGCCAGCCGGTCCGTGGGGATGGGAAACATTCAGTACTTC.

The chain has TRBV11-1 and TRBJ2-3; 7 bases match TRBD2. The CDR3 is made up of 15 amino acids. The J segment lost 5 bases and the V segment lost 8 bases, leaving 13 bases of the junction unmatched. Germline CDR1 SGHAT, CDR2 FQDESV (reference sequence). The CDR3 DNA reads as TGTGCCAGCTCCTTTGGCGGGAGAATAGGAGATACGCAGTATTTT. It specifies CASSFGGRIGDTQYF. The variable domain in full, completed from reference TRBV11-1 and TRBJ2-3, reads EAEVAQSPRYKITEKSQAVAFWCDPISGHATLYWYRQILGQGPELLVQFQDESVVDDSQLPKDRFSAERLKGVDSTLKIQPAELGDSAMYLCASSFGGRIGDTQYFGPGTRLTVL.

This chain joins TRBV7-9 and TRBJ1-4, with 8 nucleotides matching TRBD1. The ends lost 5 bases at V and 3 bases at J; junction bases unmatched: 2. The CDR3 length is 14 residues. Germline V CDR1 and CDR2: SEHNR, FQNEAQ (reference sequence). This CDR3 reads CASSRTGSNEKLFF. CDR3 nucleotide sequence: TGTGCCAGCAGCCGGACAGGGTCTAATGAAAAACTGTTTTTT. The whole variable domain, filled in from reference TRBV7-9 and TRBJ1-4, reads DTGVSQNPRHKITKRGQNVTFRCDPISEHNRLYWYRQTLGQGPEFLTYFQNEAQLEKSRLLSDRFSAERPKGSFSTLEIQRTEQGDSAMYLCASSRTGSNEKLFFGSGTQLSVL.

This clone was counted a few times. The genes are TRBV10-2 and TRBJ2-6, with 7 bases identical to TRBD2. Germline V gives CDR1 WSHSY, CDR2 SAAADI. The J segment lost 0 bases and the V segment lost 5 bases, leaving 19 bases of the junction unmatched. This CDR3 comprises 21 residues. This CDR3 reads CASSKLGDSGYRSSGANVLTF. The CDR3 coding sequence is TGCGCCAGCAGTAAGTTAGGTGATAGCGGGTACCGAAGCTCTGGGGCCAACGTCCTGACTTTC.

V and J are TRBV9 and TRBJ1-6, with 8 bases lining up with TRBD1. CDR3 length: 15 residues. V lost 1 base, J lost 4 bases, and 1 base stayed unmatched. Germline lookup yields CDR1 SGDLS and CDR2 YYNGEE. This CDR3 is CASSVRDRYNSPLHF. In DNA, the CDR3 is TGTGCCAGCAGCGTAAGGGACAGGTATAATTCACCCCTCCACTTT.

The chain combines TRBV5-6 with TRBJ1-2; 12 bases match TRBD1. V dropped 0 bases and J dropped 7; count of bases not matched to a gene: 7. CDR1 and CDR2 from the germline V gene are SGHDT and YYEEEE. The CDR3 extends over 16 amino acids. The CDR3 protein is CASSLVPGQGASGYTF. In DNA, the CDR3 is TGTGCCAGCAGCTTGGTACCGGGACAGGGGGCAAGTGGCTACACCTTC.

This clone has just a few counts. The chain joins TRBV6-6 to TRBJ2-1, with no clear D. V was pared by 2 bases and J by 3 bases, with 11 bases between. The CDR3 runs to 15 residues. The germline V gene encodes CDR1 MNHNY and CDR2 SVGAGI (reference sequence). CDR3 loop: CASSYEDNNYNEQFF. In DNA, the CDR3 is TGTGCCAGCAGTTACGAGGATAACAACTACAATGAGCAGTTCTTC.

The chain recombines TRBV4-1 with TRBJ2-7; D tentatively reads TRBD1 or TRBD2 (5 bases each). The V gene's germline CDR1 is MGHRA and CDR2 YSYEKL. V lost 1 base, J lost 9 bases, and 22 bases lay in between. The CDR3 spans 16 residues. The CDR3 is CASSQGLAGATPSQYF. The CDR3 DNA is TGCGCCAGCAGCCAAGGGCTAGCTGGGGCCACCCCTTCGCAGTACTTC.

Relative to its sample, this clone is large. The chain uses TRBV4-3 and TRBJ1-2; D call uncertain. The CDR3 is 13 amino acids. Trimming left V 0 bases short and J 2 bases short, with 4 bases between. The V gene's germline CDR1 is LGHNA and CDR2 YSLEER. The CDR3 bases are TGCGCCAGCAGCCAAGAGGGGAACTATGGCTACACCTTC. Protein product: CASSQEGNYGYTF.

The chain couples TRBV9 to TRBJ1-3, with D perhaps matching TRBD1 (5 bases). Germline V gene lookup returns CDR1 SGDLS and CDR2 YYNGEE. The CDR3 extends over 13 amino acids. The germline V and J ends were trimmed by 0 bases and 4 bases, with 5 bases remaining between them. CDR3 sequence: CASSVEGGNTIYF. In DNA, the CDR3 is TGTGCCAGCAGCGTAGAGGGGGGAAACACCATATATTTT.

The chain is built from TRBV19 and TRBJ2-3; D is possibly TRBD1 (5 bases). The length of the CDR3 is 13 residues. The ends were cut back, 6 bases at V and 1 base at J, with 8 bases in the middle. Germline assignment: CDR1 LNHDA and CDR2 SQIVND (reference sequence). CDR3 region: CASRLGGTDTQYF. In nucleotides, the CDR3 is TGTGCCAGTAGATTAGGGGGCACAGATACGCAGTATTTT.